This T cell receptor beta chain was identified in a study of identical twins. Study-wide findings and caveats: Conclusions came from cross-sectional statistical analysis, not from following the same donors. Memory repertoires lacked the insertion deficit that abundant cord blood beta clonotypes showed.

Template switching (which added a universal primer site) was used, and cDNA carried unique molecular identifiers. TCRdb reanalysed the 5' RACE reads using MiXCR and keeps one entry per CDR3 protein. In the table there are roughly 570,000 distinct CDR3 sequences, approximately 9.6% of which are singletons. Everyone who gave samples was a healthy Caucasian. Germline CDR1 is DFQATT and CDR2 is SNEGSKA (reference sequence). Trimming took 3 bases from V and 9 from J; bases not matched to a gene: 12. The CDR3 is 15 amino acids. The sample holds many counts of this clonotype. Its antigen is currently unknown. These data were likewise used in another study, on yellow fever vaccine responses in identical twins.

The chain recombines TRBV20-1 with TRBJ2-1; 9 nucleotides agree with TRBD2. This receptor was taken from a woman under 30 in good health. The sequenced sample was PBMCs. CDR3 coding DNA: TGCAGTGCTAGTGGGCTAGCGGGGTACAGCGCTGAGCAGTTCTTC. Amino acid sequence: CSASGLAGYSAEQFF.